Listed below are T cell receptor beta chains from one sample, sequenced in a study of OX40 agonist ivuxolimab in advanced cancers. Here immunoSEQ multiplex PCR was the method, and the copy in TCRdb shows in-frame clones only, minus some. This table has 35,000 to 50,000 clones, 75% to 90% appearing once. This specimen was CD4+ or CD8+ T cells sorted from blood, taken in a trial of the OX40 agonist ivuxolimab. The receptors were sampled from an adult with an advanced solid tumor such as melanoma, head and neck, liver or kidney cancer. Each CDR3 is given with its conserved first and last residue. Each record gives: J gene, clone size, D gene, V gene, CDR3 DNA, CDR3 protein. The D gene is left open where the match is weak. Clone size is given for some rows only: seen once, a few or many times, or a class if the clone is expanded.

TRBJ1-5	few	-	TRBV11-2	TGTGCCAGCAGCTTAGAGGGTGGGCAGCCCCAGCATTTT	CASSLEGGQPQHF
TRBJ2-3	-	-	TRBV7-3	TGTGCCAGCAGCTTATGGGCTAGCGAGACAGATACGCAGTATTTT	CASSLWASETDTQYF
TRBJ2-3	-	-	TRBV2	TGTGCCAGCAAGTACGATACCACAGATACGCAGTATTTT	CASKYDTTDTQYF
TRBJ2-7	-	-	TRBV5-1	TGCGCCAGCAGCTCGGACGGCTCCTACGAGCAGTACTTC	CASSSDGSYEQYF
TRBJ2-1	-	-	TRBV6-5	TGTGCCAGCAGTTTCGGAGGACTTCATTACAATGAGCAGTTCTTC	CASSFGGLHYNEQFF
TRBJ2-3	-	TRBD2	TRBV6-6	TGTGCCAGCAGTTACTGGGGGGGAGGCACAGATACGCAGTATTTT	CASSYWGGGTDTQYF
TRBJ1-6	-	-	TRBV7-2	TGTGCCAGCAGCTTACAGGGAGGTGGTGATTCACCCCTCCACTTT	CASSLQGGGDSPLHF
TRBJ2-3	-	-	TRBV5-1	TGCGCCAGCAGCGACACAGATACGCAGTATTTT	CASSDTDTQYF
TRBJ1-6	-	-	TRBV28	TGTGCCAGCAGTCCTCGCCGTGGGGTACTGGGTTCACCCCTCCACTTT	CASSPRRGVLGSPLHF
TRBJ2-3	once	-	TRBV10-3	TGTGCCATCAGTGAGACACCTACTAGAACAGATACGCAGTATTTT	CAISETPTRTDTQYF
TRBJ1-3	-	TRBD1	TRBV7-3	TGTGCCAGCACCAAAACAGGGGTTGGACTCTCTGGAAACACCATATATTTT	CASTKTGVGLSGNTIYF
TRBJ2-3	-	-	TRBV6-1	TGTGCCAGCAGGTCAAGCGGGCGAGGCACAGATACGCAGTATTTT	CASRSSGRGTDTQYF